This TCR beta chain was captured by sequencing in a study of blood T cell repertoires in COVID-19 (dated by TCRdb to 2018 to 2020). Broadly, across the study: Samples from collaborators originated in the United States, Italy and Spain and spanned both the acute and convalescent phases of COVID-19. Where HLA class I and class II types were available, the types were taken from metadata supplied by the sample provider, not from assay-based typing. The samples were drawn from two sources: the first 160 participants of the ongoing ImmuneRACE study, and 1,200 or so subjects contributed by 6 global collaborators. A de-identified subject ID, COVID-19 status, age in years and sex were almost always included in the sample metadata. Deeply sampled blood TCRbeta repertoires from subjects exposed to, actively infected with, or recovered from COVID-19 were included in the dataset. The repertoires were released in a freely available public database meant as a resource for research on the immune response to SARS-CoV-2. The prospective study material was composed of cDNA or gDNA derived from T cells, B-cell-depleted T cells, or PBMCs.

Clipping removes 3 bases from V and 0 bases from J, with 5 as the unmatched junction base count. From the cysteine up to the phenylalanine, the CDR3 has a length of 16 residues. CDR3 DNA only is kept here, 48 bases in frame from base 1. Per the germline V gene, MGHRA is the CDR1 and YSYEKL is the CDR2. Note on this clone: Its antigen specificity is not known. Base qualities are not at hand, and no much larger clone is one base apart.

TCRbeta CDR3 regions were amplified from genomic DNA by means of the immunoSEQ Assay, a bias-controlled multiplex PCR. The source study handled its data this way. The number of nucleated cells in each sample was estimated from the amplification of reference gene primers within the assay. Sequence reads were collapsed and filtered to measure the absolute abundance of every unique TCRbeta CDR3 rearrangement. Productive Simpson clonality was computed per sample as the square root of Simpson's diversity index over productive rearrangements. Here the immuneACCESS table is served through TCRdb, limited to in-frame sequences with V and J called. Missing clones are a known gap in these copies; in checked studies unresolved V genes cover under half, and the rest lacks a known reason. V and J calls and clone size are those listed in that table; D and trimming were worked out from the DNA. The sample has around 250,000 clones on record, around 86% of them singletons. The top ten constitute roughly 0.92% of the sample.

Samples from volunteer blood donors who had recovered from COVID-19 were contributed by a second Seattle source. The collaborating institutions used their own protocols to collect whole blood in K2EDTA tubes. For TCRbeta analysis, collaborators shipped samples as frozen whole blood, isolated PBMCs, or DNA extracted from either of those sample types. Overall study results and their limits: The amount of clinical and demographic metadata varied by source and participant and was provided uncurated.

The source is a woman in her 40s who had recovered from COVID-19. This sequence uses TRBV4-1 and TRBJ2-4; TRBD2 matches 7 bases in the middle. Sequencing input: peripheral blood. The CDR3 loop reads CASSQTLAVAKNIQYF. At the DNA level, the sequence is TGCGCCAGCAGCCAGACTCTAGCGGTAGCCAAAAACATTCAGTACTTC.